This TCR beta chain was captured by sequencing in a study of human thymus T cells. Study-wide results and limits: In thymic and blood repertoires alike, V and J usage looked biased.

No fixed cell number was used; all available blood leukocytes supplied DNA. Germline V gene data show CDR1 as ENHRY and CDR2 as SYGVKD. This CDR3 contains 13 residues. Trimming left V 4 bases short and J 3 bases short, with 10 bases between. TCRdb's table, derived via immunoSEQ multiplex PCR, lists solely in-frame clones and lacks some. Counted here are about 46,000 clones, approximately 95% occurring once; the ten biggest clones make up approximately 0.15%. This clone was seen more than once but under ten times. Its antigen is unknown. The material sequenced was blood. This TCR was recovered from a girl under two years old with a congenital heart defect but otherwise immunologically healthy. The chain combines TRBV10-3 with TRBJ2-7; D is uncertain. CDR3 coding DNA: TGTGCCATCAGTGGTGTGGGCATCTACGAGCAGTACTTC. Residues: CAISGVGIYEQYF.